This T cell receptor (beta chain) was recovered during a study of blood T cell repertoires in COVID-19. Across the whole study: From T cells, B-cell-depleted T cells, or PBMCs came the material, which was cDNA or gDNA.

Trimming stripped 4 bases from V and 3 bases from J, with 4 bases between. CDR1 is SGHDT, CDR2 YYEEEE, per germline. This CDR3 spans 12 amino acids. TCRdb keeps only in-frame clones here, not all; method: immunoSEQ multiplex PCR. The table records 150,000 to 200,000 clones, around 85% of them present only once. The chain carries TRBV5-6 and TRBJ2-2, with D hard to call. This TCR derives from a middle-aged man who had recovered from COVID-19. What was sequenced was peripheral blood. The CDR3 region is CASSPYTGELFF. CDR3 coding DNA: TGTGCCAGCAGCCCATACACCGGGGAGCTGTTTTTT.